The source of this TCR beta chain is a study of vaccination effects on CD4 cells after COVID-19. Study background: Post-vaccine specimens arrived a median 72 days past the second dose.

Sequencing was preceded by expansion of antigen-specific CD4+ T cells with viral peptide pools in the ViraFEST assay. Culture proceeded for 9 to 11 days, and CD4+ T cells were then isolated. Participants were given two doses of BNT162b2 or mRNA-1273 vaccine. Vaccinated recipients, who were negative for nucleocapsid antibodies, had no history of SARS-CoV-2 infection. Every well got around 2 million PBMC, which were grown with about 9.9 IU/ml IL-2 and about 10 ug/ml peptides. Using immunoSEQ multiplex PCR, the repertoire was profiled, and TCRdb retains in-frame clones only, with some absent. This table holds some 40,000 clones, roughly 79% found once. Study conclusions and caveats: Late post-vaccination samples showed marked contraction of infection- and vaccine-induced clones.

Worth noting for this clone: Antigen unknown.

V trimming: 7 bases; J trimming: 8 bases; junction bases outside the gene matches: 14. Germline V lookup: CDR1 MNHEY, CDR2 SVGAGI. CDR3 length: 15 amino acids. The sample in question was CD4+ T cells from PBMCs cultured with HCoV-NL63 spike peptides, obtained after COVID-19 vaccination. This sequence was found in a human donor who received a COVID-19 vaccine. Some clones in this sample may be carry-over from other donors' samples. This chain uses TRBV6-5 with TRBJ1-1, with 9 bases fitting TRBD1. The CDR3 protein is CASKLRRQGGTEAFF. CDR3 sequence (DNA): TGTGCCAGCAAGCTTCGTCGACAGGGGGGGACCGAAGCTTTCTTT.